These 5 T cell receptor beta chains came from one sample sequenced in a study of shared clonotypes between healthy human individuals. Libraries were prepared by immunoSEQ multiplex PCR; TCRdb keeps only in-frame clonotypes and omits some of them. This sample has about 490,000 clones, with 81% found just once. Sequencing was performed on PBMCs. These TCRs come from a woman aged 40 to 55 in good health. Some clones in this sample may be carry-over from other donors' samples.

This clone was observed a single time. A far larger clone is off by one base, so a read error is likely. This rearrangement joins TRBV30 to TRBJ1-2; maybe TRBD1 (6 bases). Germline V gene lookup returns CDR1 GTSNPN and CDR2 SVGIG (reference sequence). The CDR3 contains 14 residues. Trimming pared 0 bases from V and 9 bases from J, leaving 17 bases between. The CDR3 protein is CAWSVLSGAGSYTF. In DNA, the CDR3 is TGTGCCTGGAGTGTACTGTCGGGGGCGGGTAGCTACACCTTC.

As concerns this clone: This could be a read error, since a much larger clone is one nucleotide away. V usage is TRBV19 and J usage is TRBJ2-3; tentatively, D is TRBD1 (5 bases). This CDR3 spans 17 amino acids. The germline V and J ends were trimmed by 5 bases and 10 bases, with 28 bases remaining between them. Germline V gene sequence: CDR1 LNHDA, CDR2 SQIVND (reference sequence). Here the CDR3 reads CASSPRTSQRISVAQYF. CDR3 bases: TGTGCCAGTAGTCCCAGGACATCCCAAAGGATCTCTGTCGCGCAGTATTTT. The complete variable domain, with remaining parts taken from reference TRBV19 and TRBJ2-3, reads DGGITQSPKYLFRKEGQNVTLSCEQNLNHDAMYWYRQDPGQGLRLIYYSQIVNDFQKGDIAEGYSVSREKKESFPLTVTSAQKNPTAFYLCASSPRTSQRISVAQYFGPGTRLTVL.

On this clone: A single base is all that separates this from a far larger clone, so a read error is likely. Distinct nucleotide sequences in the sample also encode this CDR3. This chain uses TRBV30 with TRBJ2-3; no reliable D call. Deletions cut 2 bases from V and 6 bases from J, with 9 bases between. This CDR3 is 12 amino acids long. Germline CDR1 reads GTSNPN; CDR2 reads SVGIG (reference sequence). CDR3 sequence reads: CAWSTATDTQYF. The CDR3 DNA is TGTGCCTGGAGTACGGCCACGGATACGCAGTATTTT. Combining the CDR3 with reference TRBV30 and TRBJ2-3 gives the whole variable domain SQTIHQWPATLVQPVGSPLSLECTVEGTSNPNLYWYRQAAGRGLQLLFYSVGIGQISSEVPQNLSASRPQDRQFILSSKKLLLSDSGFYLCAWSTATDTQYFGPGTRLTVL.

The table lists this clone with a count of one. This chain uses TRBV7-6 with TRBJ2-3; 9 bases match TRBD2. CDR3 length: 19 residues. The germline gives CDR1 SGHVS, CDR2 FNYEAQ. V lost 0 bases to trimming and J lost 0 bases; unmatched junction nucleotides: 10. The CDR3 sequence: CASSLASRPAGGSTDTQYF. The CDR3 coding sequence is TGTGCCAGCAGCTTAGCGTCCCGCCCAGCGGGAGGAAGCACAGATACGCAGTATTTT. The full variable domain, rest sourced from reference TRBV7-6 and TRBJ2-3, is GAGVSQSPRYKVTKRGQDVALRCDPISGHVSLYWYRQALGQGPEFLTYFNYEAQQDKSGLPNDRFSAERPEGSISTLTIQRTEQRDSAMYRCASSLASRPAGGSTDTQYFGPGTRLTVL.

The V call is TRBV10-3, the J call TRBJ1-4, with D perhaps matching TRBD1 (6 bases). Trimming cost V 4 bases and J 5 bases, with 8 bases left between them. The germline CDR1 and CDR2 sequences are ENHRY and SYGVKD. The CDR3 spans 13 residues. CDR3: CAISATGNEKLFF. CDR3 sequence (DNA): TGTGCCATCAGTGCCACAGGGAATGAAAAACTGTTTTTT.